A selection of T cell receptor beta chains follows, all from one sample in a study of blood T cell repertoires in COVID-19. Measured with immunoSEQ multiplex PCR; TCRdb has only the in-frame clones, and not every one. Of some 500,000 clones detected, approximately 88% appear once; the ten largest clones hold approximately 2%. The material sequenced was PBMCs or T cells enriched from blood (not recorded which). The receptors originated from a woman aged 40 to 50 who had recovered from COVID-19. Each CDR3 is given with its conserved first and last residue. Fields, in order: D gene, V gene, clone size, J gene, CDR3 length, CDR3 DNA, CDR3 protein. D genes are given only for firm matches. The size entry is marked missing in some rows and otherwise reads once, few, many or a size class.

NA	TRBV11-3	NA	TRBJ1-2	13	TGTGCCAGCAGCCCCAGGGAATTCGGCGGCTACACCTTC	CASSPREFGGYTF
NA	TRBV5-4	NA	TRBJ2-7	13	TGTGCCAGCAGCCCCCGAGAGAGCTACGAGCAGTACTTC	CASSPRESYEQYF
TRBD2	TRBV19	NA	TRBJ2-5	15	TGTGCCAGTAGAGGTTTAGCGGGGGCCCAAGAGACCCAGTACTTC	CASRGLAGAQETQYF
TRBD1	TRBV28	NA	TRBJ2-7	15	TGTGCCAGCACCGTGACAGGGGCCATCCCCCACGAGCAGTACTTC	CASTVTGAIPHEQYF
NA	TRBV29-1	NA	TRBJ1-1	14	TGCAGCGTTGAAGACGGGAGGGGGAACACTGAAGCTTTCTTT	CSVEDGRGNTEAFF
NA	TRBV5-4	NA	TRBJ1-6	15	TGTGCCAGCAGCTTGGCCCAGGGCGACGGTTCACCCCTCCACTTT	CASSLAQGDGSPLHF
NA	TRBV5-1	NA	TRBJ2-7	12	TGCGCCAGCAGCTTACCGAGCTACGAGCAGTACTTC	CASSLPSYEQYF
NA	TRBV15	NA	TRBJ1-1	14	TGTGCCACCAGCAGAGATGGGAGCGGCGCTGAAGCTTTCTTT	CATSRDGSGAEAFF
TRBD2	TRBV10-2	NA	TRBJ2-1	17	TGCGCCAGCAGTTCACTAGCGGGAGGGCCAAGGTACAATGAGCAGTTCTTC	CASSSLAGGPRYNEQFF
TRBD2	TRBV5-3	NA	TRBJ2-7	14	TGTGCCAGAAGCCTCCTAGCGGGAGACGTCGAGCAGTACTTC	CARSLLAGDVEQYF
NA	TRBV6-5	once	TRBJ1-1	15	TGTGCCAGCAGTTACTCGGTGTCAGAGAACACTGAAGCTTTCTTT	CASSYSVSENTEAFF
NA	TRBV23-1	once	TRBJ2-4	15	TGCGCCAGCCCTTACATCCCCCCCGTCAAAAACATTCAGTACTTC	CASPYIPPVKNIQYF
NA	TRBV5-4	NA	TRBJ2-7	17	TGTGCCAGCAGCTCGAAAAACCCTAGCGTATCTTCCTACGAGCAGTACTTC	CASSSKNPSVSSYEQYF
TRBD1	TRBV6-1	NA	TRBJ2-3	15	TGTGCCAGCAGTGAATCCAGGGGGCTCACAGATACGCAGTATTTT	CASSESRGLTDTQYF
NA	TRBV25-1	NA	TRBJ1-3	14	TGTGCCAGCAGGGACAGACTCTCTGGAAACACCATATATTTT	CASRDRLSGNTIYF
TRBD1	TRBV11-3	NA	TRBJ2-7	17	TGTGCCAGCAGCGCGGGACAGGGGGCGAAGATTTCCTACGAGCAGTACTTC	CASSAGQGAKISYEQYF
TRBD2	TRBV11-3	once	TRBJ2-7	19	TGTGCCAGCAGCAAGAGGATGGGACTAGCGGGAGTGGCGGACTACGGGCAGTACTTC	CASSKRMGLAGVADYGQYF
NA	TRBV4-3	NA	TRBJ2-7	14	TGCGCCAGCAGCCAACAAGCGGGTGGCAACGAGCAGTACTTC	CASSQQAGGNEQYF
TRBD2	TRBV27	NA	TRBJ2-1	17	TGTGCCAGCAGCCCGGGACCCGGGACTAGCGACTACAATGAGCAGTTCTTC	CASSPGPGTSDYNEQFF
TRBD1	TRBV10-2	once	TRBJ2-7	13	TGCGCCAGCAGTAGGACAGGGGACAACGAGCAGTACTTC	CASSRTGDNEQYF
TRBD2	TRBV9	NA	TRBJ2-3	15	TGTGCCAGCAGCCTAAGCGGGAGTCGCACAGATACGCAGTATTTT	CASSLSGSRTDTQYF
NA	TRBV15	NA	TRBJ1-2	16	TGTGCCACCAGCGGAGGGGGACTGGGGGATAACTATGGCTACACCTTC	CATSGGGLGDNYGYTF
TRBD1	TRBV29-1	once	TRBJ2-7	12	TGCAGCGGAGGGGACAGAACCTACGAGCAGTACTTC	CSGGDRTYEQYF
NA	TRBV6-2/TRBV6-3	NA	TRBJ2-7	16	TGTGCCAGCAGTTACGAGAGACTCCGGGATTACTACGAGCAGTACTTC	CASSYERLRDYYEQYF
NA	TRBV9	NA	TRBJ1-1	14	TGTGCCAGCAGCCCCAGGGTTTGGAACACTGAAGCTTTCTTT	CASSPRVWNTEAFF
NA	TRBV5-1	NA	TRBJ2-5	15	TGCGCCAGCAGCTTGGAGCCTAGCGTTCAAGAGACCCAGTACTTC	CASSLEPSVQETQYF
TRBD2	TRBV3-1/TRBV3-2	NA	TRBJ2-4	17	TGTGCCAGCAGCACCCGCGGGGGGAGCGGGAGTGGGTACATTCAGTACTTC	CASSTRGGSGSGYIQYF
NA	TRBV24-1	NA	TRBJ2-7	13	TGTGCCACCAGTGATTTGCTTCGGGACGAGCAGTACTTC	CATSDLLRDEQYF
NA	TRBV5-1	NA	TRBJ2-7	14	TGCGCCAGCAAAAAAGCCTCCGCGTCCTACGAGCAGTACTTC	CASKKASASYEQYF
NA	TRBV7-9	few	TRBJ1-1	14	TGTGCCAGCATTCTACGGGGAATGAACACTGAAGCTTTCTTT	CASILRGMNTEAFF
TRBD2	TRBV10-3	NA	TRBJ2-5	14	TGTGCCATCAGTGACCCCGGGAGGGCGGAGACCCAGTACTTC	CAISDPGRAETQYF
TRBD2	TRBV27	NA	TRBJ2-7	14	TGTGCCAGCGGTTCACTAGCGGGGGGATACGAGCAGTACTTC	CASGSLAGGYEQYF
NA	TRBV10-1	NA	TRBJ2-3	15	TGCGCCAGCAGTGAAGGCAGGACTAGCACAGATACGCAGTATTTT	CASSEGRTSTDTQYF
NA	TRBV7-2	once	TRBJ2-5	14	TGTGCCAGCAGCTTAGAACGAGTGTCCACAGGGCAGTACTTC	CASSLERVSTGQYF
NA	TRBV2	NA	TRBJ1-5	14	TGTGCCAGCAGTGAGCAGACAGTTCTAAGGCCCCAGCATTTT	CASSEQTVLRPQHF
NA	TRBV12-3/TRBV12-4	NA	TRBJ1-1	11	TGTGCCAGCAGCTTTCGGGGGGAGGCTTTCTTT	CASSFRGEAFF
TRBD1	TRBV6-6	NA	TRBJ1-4	15	TGTGCCAGCAGTTACTTAACAGGGGATCAAGAAAAACTGTTTTTT	CASSYLTGDQEKLFF
NA	TRBV6-5	once	TRBJ2-1	15	TGTGCCAGCACCCCGGGTGGGGGGGGGCACAATGAGCAGTTCTTC	CASTPGGGGHNEQFF
TRBD2	TRBV9	NA	TRBJ2-1	15	TGTGCCAGCAGTAGGACTAGCGGGAGAGGCAATGAGCAGTTCTTC	CASSRTSGRGNEQFF
NA	TRBV5-6	NA	TRBJ1-2	14	TGTGCCAGCAGCCCGCTTAGGCCGGGCTATGGCTACACCTTC	CASSPLRPGYGYTF
NA	TRBV12-3/TRBV12-4	NA	TRBJ2-5	12	TGTGCCAGCAATAGGGGGTTGGAGACCCAGTACTTC	CASNRGLETQYF
NA	TRBV11-3	NA	TRBJ1-1	16	TGTGCCAGCAGCTTAGTGGGCCACAGAGAGAACACTGAAGCTTTCTTT	CASSLVGHRENTEAFF
NA	TRBV4-3	NA	TRBJ1-5	14	TGCGCCAGCAGCCAAGATCGGGGGAATCAGCCCCAGCATTTT	CASSQDRGNQPQHF
NA	TRBV18	NA	TRBJ1-2	15	TGTGCCAGCTCACCACCGGCAACAACTAACTATGGCTACACCTTC	CASSPPATTNYGYTF
TRBD1	TRBV10-3	NA	TRBJ2-3	14	TGTGCCATCAGTCAGGACAGGGCTACAGATACGCAGTATTTT	CAISQDRATDTQYF
NA	TRBV5-5	NA	TRBJ2-5	14	TGTGCCAGCAGCTTGGGGGCCCCGCAAGAGACCCAGTACTTC	CASSLGAPQETQYF